Reported below is one TCR beta chain. Antigen specificity is unknown. This CDR3 spans 15 amino acids. V dropped 1 base and J dropped 0 bases, with 8 bases sitting between them. Germline V gives CDR1 SEHNR, CDR2 FQNEAQ (reference sequence). This sample was taken from a study of OX40 agonist ivuxolimab in advanced cancers. Study-wide background: Three partial responders included one hepatocellular carcinoma patient and two cutaneous melanoma patients. Findings of the study overall: There was clonal expansion of CD4+ and CD8+ blood T cells by week 6 at 0.1 to 3.0 mg/kg.

Some clones are missing from TCRdb's copy, which holds only in-frame ones; the method was immunoSEQ multiplex PCR. Of under 95,000 clones listed, about nine tenths are singletons. This specimen consisted of CD4+ or CD8+ T cells sorted from blood, obtained in a trial of the OX40 agonist ivuxolimab. The source of this sequence is an adult with an advanced solid tumor such as melanoma, head and neck, liver or kidney cancer. V is TRBV7-9 and J is TRBJ2-3; no clear D. In DNA form, the CDR3 reads TGTGCCAGCAGCTTAGATCGGCCTAGCACAGATACGCAGTATTTT. Protein product: CASSLDRPSTDTQYF.